This TCR beta chain was documented in a study of T-cell reconstitution after alpha-beta-depleted transplantation in children. General study findings and limits: Expanded graft clones, several hundred of them, were reportedly the source of alpha-beta T cells about two months after transplant. Surviving recipient T cells and thymic progenitors accounted for the high day-60 TCRbeta diversity observed in some patients.

This CDR3 region has 15 residues. Germline V gene data show CDR1 as MNHNS and CDR2 as SASEGT. The V and J ends lost 6 bases and 5 bases respectively, with 20 bases between them. This clonotype came up a few times. No antigen is known for it. The TCRbeta library incorporated unique molecular identifiers. From the PCR reads, TCRdb called clonotypes with MiXCR, one entry per CDR3 protein. This table holds approximately 800,000 distinct CDR3 sequences, 16% found once. The V call is TRBV6-1, the J call TRBJ2-7; D gene unclear. The sequencing here drew on PBMCs, mostly from graft donor cells, taken 360 days after TCRalphabeta/CD19-depleted stem cell transplant. The TCR sequence derives from a male patient aged 10 to 17 who had a stem cell transplant for acute lymphoblastic leukemia, so the T cells may come from the graft donor. CDR3 DNA sequence: TGTGCCAGCAGCTCCCTCCGTCGAGTTCCCCACGAGCAGTACTTC. This sequence encodes CASSSLRRVPHEQYF.